The present T cell receptor beta chain was sequenced within a study of cytomegalovirus exposure and HLA in healthy donors. Study results and caveats: A few chains tied to CMV proved CMV antigen-specific in vitro. According to a later analysis, most TCR beta chains associated with CMV appeared HLA-restricted.

For this clone: What it binds is unknown.

This PCR relied on a set of 60 Vbeta primers and 13 Jbeta primers. Per the original data handling: Per a later analysis, the number of unique TCR beta chains was roughly 87 million, of which around 10 million were shared. This table comes from immunoSEQ multiplex PCR, and its TCRdb copy is limited to in-frame clones, with some not included. Clonal size and the V and J genes are those of that table, whereas D and trimming came from the DNA. The data show roughly 120,000 clones, approximately 69% seen once. This clonotype originated in a woman between 35 and 50 years old in good health and CMV-seropositive. The sequenced sample consisted of PBMCs.

CDR3 loop: CASSILAGGIPGEQFF. CDR3 nucleotide sequence: TGTGCCAGCAGCATCCTAGCGGGGGGGATCCCGGGTGAGCAGTTCTTC. The chain uses TRBV9 and TRBJ2-1, with 12 bases identical to TRBD2. The V gene end was trimmed by 4 bases and the J gene end by 9 bases; junction bases not matched to a gene: 11. Germline V gene lookup returns CDR1 SGDLS and CDR2 YYNGEE. This CDR3 has 16 amino acids.